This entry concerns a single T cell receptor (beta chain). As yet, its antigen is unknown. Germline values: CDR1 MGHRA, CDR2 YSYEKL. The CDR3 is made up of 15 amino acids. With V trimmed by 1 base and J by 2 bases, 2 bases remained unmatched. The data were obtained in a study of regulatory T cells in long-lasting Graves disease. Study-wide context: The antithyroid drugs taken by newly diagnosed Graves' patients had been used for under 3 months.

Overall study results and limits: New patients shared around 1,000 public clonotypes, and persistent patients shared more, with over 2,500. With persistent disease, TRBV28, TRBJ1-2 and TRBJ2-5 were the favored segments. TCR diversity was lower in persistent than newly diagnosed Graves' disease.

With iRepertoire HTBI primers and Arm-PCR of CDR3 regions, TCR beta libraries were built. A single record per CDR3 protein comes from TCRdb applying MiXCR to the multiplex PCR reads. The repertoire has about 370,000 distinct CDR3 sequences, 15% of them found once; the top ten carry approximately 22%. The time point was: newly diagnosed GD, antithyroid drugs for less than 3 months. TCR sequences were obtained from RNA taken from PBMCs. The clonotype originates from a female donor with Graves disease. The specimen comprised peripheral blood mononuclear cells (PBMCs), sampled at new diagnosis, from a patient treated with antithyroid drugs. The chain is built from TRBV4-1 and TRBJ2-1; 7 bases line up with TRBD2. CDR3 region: CASSQGTSPYNEQFF. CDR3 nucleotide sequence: TGCGCCAGCAGCCAAGGGACTAGTCCCTACAATGAGCAGTTCTTC.